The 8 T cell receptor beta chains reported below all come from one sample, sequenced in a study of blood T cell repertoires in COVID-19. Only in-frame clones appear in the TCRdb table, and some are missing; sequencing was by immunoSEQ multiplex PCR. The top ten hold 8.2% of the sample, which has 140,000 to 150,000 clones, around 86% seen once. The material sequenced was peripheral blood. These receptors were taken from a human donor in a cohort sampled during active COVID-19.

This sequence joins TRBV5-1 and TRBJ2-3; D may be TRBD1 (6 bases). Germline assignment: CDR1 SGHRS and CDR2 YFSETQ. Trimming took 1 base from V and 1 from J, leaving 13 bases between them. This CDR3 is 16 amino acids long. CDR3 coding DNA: TGCGCCAGCAGCTTGAGGGGGTTCATAGGCACAGATACGCAGTATTTT. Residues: CASSLRGFIGTDTQYF.

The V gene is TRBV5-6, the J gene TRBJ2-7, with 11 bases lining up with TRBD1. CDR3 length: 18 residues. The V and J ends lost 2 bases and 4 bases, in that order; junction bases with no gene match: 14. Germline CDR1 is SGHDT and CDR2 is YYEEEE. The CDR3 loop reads CASSFGGGTGGIFYEQYF. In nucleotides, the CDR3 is TGTGCCAGCAGCTTTGGTGGGGGGACAGGGGGGATATTTTACGAGCAGTACTTC.

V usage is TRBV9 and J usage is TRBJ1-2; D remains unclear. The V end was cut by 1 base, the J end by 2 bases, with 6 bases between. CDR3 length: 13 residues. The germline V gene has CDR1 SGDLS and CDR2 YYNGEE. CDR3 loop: CASSVSRNYGYTF. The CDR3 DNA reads TGTGCCAGCAGCGTATCGAGGAACTATGGCTACACCTTC.

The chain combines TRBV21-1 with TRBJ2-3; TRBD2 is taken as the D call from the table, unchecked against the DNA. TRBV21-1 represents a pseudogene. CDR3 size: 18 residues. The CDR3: CASSKVTGGERSTDTQYF. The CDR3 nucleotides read TGTGCCAGCAGCAAAGTAACGGGGGGGGAGAGAAGCACAGATACGCAGTATTTT.

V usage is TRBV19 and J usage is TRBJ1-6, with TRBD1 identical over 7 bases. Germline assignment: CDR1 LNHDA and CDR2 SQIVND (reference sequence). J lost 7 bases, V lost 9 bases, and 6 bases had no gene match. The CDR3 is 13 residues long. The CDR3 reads CASRQGDNSPLHF. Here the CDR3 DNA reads TGTGCCAGCAGACAGGGTGACAATTCACCCCTCCACTTT.

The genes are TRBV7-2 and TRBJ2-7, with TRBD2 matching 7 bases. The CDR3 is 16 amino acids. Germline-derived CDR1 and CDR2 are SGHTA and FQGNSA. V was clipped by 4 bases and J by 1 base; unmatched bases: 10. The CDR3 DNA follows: TGTGCCAGCAGCTGGAGGGGCGGGAGTGGGTCCTACGAGCAGTACTTC. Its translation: CASSWRGGSGSYEQYF.

CDR3 nucleotide sequence: TGTGCCAGCAGCACCTTGAAGGGGGAGGGATACAATGAGCAGTTCTTC. Its translation: CASSTLKGEGYNEQFF. This rearrangement joins TRBV6-4 to TRBJ2-1; weak D call: TRBD2 (7 bases). Per germline, CDR1 MRHNA and CDR2 SNTAGT. The CDR3 length is 16 residues. V lost 6 bases to trimming and J lost 4 bases, with 19 bases between them.

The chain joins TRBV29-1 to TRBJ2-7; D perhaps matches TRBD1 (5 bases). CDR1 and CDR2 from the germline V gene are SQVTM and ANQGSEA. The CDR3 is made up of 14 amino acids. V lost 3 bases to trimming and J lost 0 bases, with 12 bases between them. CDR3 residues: CSVEQGRSSYEQYF. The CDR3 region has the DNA TGCAGCGTTGAGCAGGGTCGAAGCTCCTACGAGCAGTACTTC.